This TCR beta chain comes out of a study of blood T cell repertoires in COVID-19. Study summary: In each case, the material was cDNA or gDNA derived from T cells, B-cell-depleted T cells, or PBMCs.

The method was immunoSEQ multiplex PCR; TCRdb's version includes in-frame clones alone and lacks a portion of them. The profile shows 200,000 to 250,000 clones, around 89% of them singletons. Individuals drawn from approximately 26 US areas were about 18 to 100 years old. Those designated as exposed participants met a COVID-19 case within 2 weeks before study entry. CDR3 length: 16 amino acids. From germline, CDR1 is SNHLY and CDR2 FYNNEI. Trimming stripped 3 bases from V and 4 bases from J, with 13 bases between. The V and J genes are TRBV2 and TRBJ2-6, with a tentative D call TRBD1 (6 bases). Sequenced material: PBMCs or T cells enriched from blood (not recorded which). This clonotype originated in a man aged 25 to 40 who had been exposed to COVID-19. CDR3 nucleotides: TGTGCCAGCAGTGATGGTGTCGGGACAGGGGCCAACGTCCTGACTTTC. Translated: CASSDGVGTGANVLTF.